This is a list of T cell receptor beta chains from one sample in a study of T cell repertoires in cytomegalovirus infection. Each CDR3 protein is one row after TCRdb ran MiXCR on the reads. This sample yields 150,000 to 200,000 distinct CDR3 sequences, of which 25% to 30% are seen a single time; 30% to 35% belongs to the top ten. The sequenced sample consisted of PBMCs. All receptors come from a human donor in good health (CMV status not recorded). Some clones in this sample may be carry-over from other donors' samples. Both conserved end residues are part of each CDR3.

CASSVADLGYEQYF	TRBV9	TRBJ2-7
CSVVRGPSYEQYF	TRBV29-1	TRBJ2-7
CSVLAGGRNEQFF	TRBV29-1	TRBJ2-1
CASSGATANNEQFF	TRBV18	TRBJ2-1
CASSPRDTDSPLHF	TRBV6-6	TRBJ1-6
CATRVPAQETQYF	TRBV15	TRBJ2-5
CASSLPKGMAYGYTF	TRBV5-4	TRBJ1-2
CASSQDAHRNTIYF	TRBV4-3	TRBJ1-3
CASIRGGGISPLHF	TRBV5-6	TRBJ1-6
CASSLDTSNQPQHF	TRBV7-2	TRBJ1-5
CASSKDRDYEQYF	TRBV12-3/TRBV12-4	TRBJ2-7
CAWSEGWSINQPQHF	TRBV30	TRBJ1-5
CAISESRVPNEKLFF	TRBV10-3	TRBJ1-4
CASSWTGGGDQPQHF	TRBV6-2/TRBV6-3	TRBJ1-5
CASSLVRAAPEAFF	TRBV7-9	TRBJ1-1
CASSQLATNTGELFF	TRBV5-1	TRBJ2-2
CASSLASGTPYEQYF	TRBV11-2	TRBJ2-7
CASSQTGGSYGYTF	TRBV4-1	TRBJ1-2
CASGTEETQYF	TRBV12-5	TRBJ2-5
CSVGGTTWRSYNEQFF	TRBV29-1	TRBJ2-1
CASSEKQPSLNTEAFF	TRBV18	TRBJ1-1
CASSLAGGPYNEQFF	TRBV7-2	TRBJ2-1
CSACSMSGGLCYEQYF	TRBV20-1	TRBJ2-7
CASSTGGRETQYF	TRBV7-6	TRBJ2-5
CSATTGGRPDTQYF	TRBV20-1	TRBJ2-3
CASRPWVEGAETQYF	TRBV14	TRBJ2-5
CASSYGTPNRDEQFF	TRBV6-5	TRBJ2-1
CSARDQGRGLYGYTF	TRBV20-1	TRBJ1-2
CASSVTGSRASEAFF	TRBV7-2	TRBJ1-1
CSVVQGGYYEQYF	TRBV29-1	TRBJ2-7
CASSPSAGVDLSGANVLTF	TRBV18	TRBJ2-6
CASSSGTANEKLFF	TRBV7-9	TRBJ1-4
CASSYFGLSQGVNEQFF	TRBV6-6	TRBJ2-1
CSSLGASGSDTEAFF	TRBV29-1	TRBJ1-1
CASGLVGSSTNGQYF	TRBV12-5	TRBJ2-7
CASTEGLYLGGYTF	TRBV6-1	TRBJ1-2
CASSLFGQNQPQHF	TRBV11-2	TRBJ1-5
CASSPRLAGEGEQFF	TRBV4-3	TRBJ2-1
CASSPIGGMGGGDTGELFF	TRBV5-4	TRBJ2-2